The next 5 T cell receptor beta chains were all read from a single sample in a study of shared clonotypes between healthy human individuals. The protocol was immunoSEQ multiplex PCR, while the TCRdb copy is restricted to in-frame clones and leaves out a portion. Here the sample spans some 2,000,000 clones, roughly 94% being singletons. The source material was naive CD4+ T cells sorted from blood. Subset of the sample: CD45RA+ positively selected. Receptors were obtained from a young man in good health.

About this clone itself: Other DNA sequences from this sample encode an identical CDR3 as well. The rearrangement uses TRBV5-1 and TRBJ1-1, with no clear D. The V gene's germline CDR1 is SGHRS and CDR2 YFSETQ. V was cut by 3 bases and J by 0 bases, with 6 bases left in between. The CDR3 has 13 amino acids. The CDR3: CASSYGLNTEAFF. The CDR3 coding sequence is TGCGCCAGCAGCTATGGGTTGAACACTGAAGCTTTCTTT.

J is TRBJ2-3 and V is TRBV10-2; 9 positions match TRBD2. The CDR3 has 13 residues. Germline CDR1 is WSHSY and CDR2 is SAAADI. Losses at the gene ends were 8 bases for V and 1 base for J; bases not matched to a gene: 1. This CDR3 is CASRLAGTDTQYF. The CDR3 region has the DNA TGCGCCAGCCGACTAGCGGGCACAGATACGCAGTATTTT.

This sequence joins TRBV5-1 and TRBJ1-3, with TRBD1 as a possible D gene (5 bases). Germline V CDR1 and CDR2: SGHRS, YFSETQ. The CDR3 length is 16 residues. Trimming removed 4 bases from V and 3 bases from J, with 17 bases in between. This chain's CDR3 is CASSGGQGILGNTIYF. In DNA form, the CDR3 reads TGCGCCAGCAGCGGAGGCCAGGGTATACTTGGAAACACCATATATTTT.

This sequence joins TRBV7-9 and TRBJ1-6; 10 bases are shared with TRBD1. From germline, CDR1 is SEHNR and CDR2 FQNEAQ (reference sequence). This CDR3 spans 18 amino acids. After removal of 3 bases from V and 0 bases from J, the junction contained 5 bases not matched to a gene. The CDR3 reads CASSLETGGSSYNSPLHF. CDR3 in DNA: TGTGCCAGCAGCTTGGAGACAGGGGGCAGCTCCTATAATTCACCCCTCCACTTT.

In regard to this clone: Other DNA sequences in this sample translate to the same CDR3. This rearrangement joins TRBV7-2 to TRBJ1-6, with 7 positions matching TRBD1. Germline trimming cut 5 bases from V and 5 bases from J; bases unmatched to any gene: 6. This CDR3 is built from 15 residues. CDR1 and CDR2 (germline): SGHTA, FQGNSA. DNA for the CDR3: TGTGCCAGCAGCCTCCGACAGGGAAATAATTCACCCCTCCACTTT. Protein: CASSLRQGNNSPLHF.